These T cell receptor beta chains were read from a single sample in a study of blood T cell repertoires in COVID-19. TCRdb keeps only in-frame clones here, not all; method: immunoSEQ multiplex PCR. The sample has about 140,000 clones; roughly 79% are singletons. Sequencing input: peripheral blood. The receptors were gathered from an older woman with acute or convalescent COVID-19. The CDR3 runs from the conserved cysteine through the conserved F or W. Fields, in order: J gene, clone size, V gene, D gene, CDR3 DNA, CDR3 protein. A D gene is named only where the DNA matches it firmly. Some rows mark clone size as missing; the rest say once, few, many or name a class of expanded clone.

>TRBJ1-3|.|TRBV7-6|TRBD1
TGTGCCAGCAGCCTTGGACAGGCGATCTCTGGAAACACCATATATTTT
CASSLGQAISGNTIYF
>TRBJ1-5|few|TRBV28|TRBD1
TGTGCCAGCAGTTGGGCAGGGGGCCTCCGGGATCAGCCCCAGCATTTT
CASSWAGGLRDQPQHF
>TRBJ2-1|.|TRBV5-1|.
TGCGCCAGCAGCTCGCAGCGGGTAATAACCTACAATGAGCAGTTCTTC
CASSSQRVITYNEQFF
>TRBJ2-3|.|TRBV10-1|.
TGCGCCAGCAGTGACACCCCGGGAGCGGATACGCAGTATTTT
CASSDTPGADTQYF
>TRBJ1-1|.|TRBV5-6|.
TGTGCCAGCTTAGGGGGTCACTTGAACACTGAAGCTTTCTTT
CASLGGHLNTEAFF
>TRBJ1-3|.|TRBV5-1|.
TGCGCCAGCAGCCGACAGGCCCCCTCGTCGCACCTTGGAAACACCATATATTTT
CASSRQAPSSHLGNTIYF
>TRBJ2-7|.|TRBV18|TRBD2
TGTGCCAGCTCACTGAAGGAGGGACTAGCCAGCTTC
CASSLKEGLASF
>TRBJ1-3|.|TRBV6-5|.
TGTGCCAGCAGCGGACAGTTAGGAAACACCATATATTTT
CASSGQLGNTIYF
>TRBJ2-1|.|TRBV7-3|.
TGTGCCAGCAGCTTGCAGGGGGCGCGGGAGAGTGAGCAGTTCTTC
CASSLQGARESEQFF
>TRBJ2-1|.|TRBV4-1|TRBD2
TGCGCCAGCAGCCAAGCGGCTAGCGGGAGCAATGAGCAGTTCTTC
CASSQAASGSNEQFF
>TRBJ1-2|.|TRBV7-9|.
TGTGCCAGCAGCCCCGGGGGGAGTGGCTACACCTTC
CASSPGGSGYTF
>TRBJ2-7|.|TRBV7-9|.
TGTGCCAGCAGCTTGACCGGGACTCAGAGCTCCTACGAGCAGTACTTC
CASSLTGTQSSYEQYF
>TRBJ2-3|.|TRBV10-3|TRBD2
TGTGCCATCAGTGAGGGGCGCGGGAGGGCGGGAGATACGCAGTATTTT
CAISEGRGRAGDTQYF